The next 13 T cell receptor beta chains were all read from a single sample in a study of control samples from healthy donors and cancer patients. Assay used: immunoSEQ multiplex PCR; TCRdb lists only in-frame clones, some missing. The table shows roughly 100,000 clones, with around 88% occurring only once. The specimen was PBMCs. The receptor set was obtained from a man between 60 and 75 years old with lung cancer.

The sample holds one count of this clone. This CDR3 reads CASSPWDDPSSDTQYF. CDR3 DNA: TGTGCCAGCAGTCCCTGGGACGATCCTTCGTCAGATACGCAGTATTTT. The chain couples TRBV6-4 to TRBJ2-3; D could derive from TRBD1 or TRBD2 (5 bases each). Germline V gene sequence: CDR1 MRHNA, CDR2 SNTAGT. The V and J ends lost 5 bases and 4 bases respectively, with 19 bases between them. This CDR3 is 16 amino acids long.

On this clone: Additional DNA sequences in this sample encode the identical CDR3. The chain recombines TRBV7-9 with TRBJ1-1; 8 positions agree with TRBD1. Germline V gene data show CDR1 as SEHNR and CDR2 as FQNEAQ (reference sequence). This CDR3 is 13 amino acids long. V dropped 4 bases and J dropped 4; count of bases not matched to a gene: 2. This CDR3 reads CASSSQGGTEAFF. The CDR3, as DNA: TGTGCCAGCAGCTCACAGGGGGGCACTGAAGCTTTCTTT.

The chain is built from TRBV6-5 and TRBJ1-6; the match to TRBD1 covers 9 bases. CDR1 is MNHEY, CDR2 SVGAGI, per germline. This CDR3 is 14 amino acids long. The trim removed 6 bases at V and 10 bases at J, leaving 7 bases unmatched. The CDR3 loop reads CASRMGQGESPLHF. DNA for the CDR3: TGTGCCAGCAGGATGGGACAGGGTGAATCACCCCTCCACTTT.

J is TRBJ1-4 and V is TRBV7-9; D remains unclear. The CDR3 covers 14 residues. The germline V and J ends were trimmed by 2 bases and 6 bases, with 10 bases remaining between them. CDR1 is SEHNR and CDR2 is FQNEAQ in the germline V gene (reference sequence). The CDR3, as DNA: TGTGCCAGCAGCTTAACCACCGGAGATGAAAAACTGTTTTTT. Its protein product is CASSLTTGDEKLFF.

The chain links TRBV24-1 to TRBJ2-1; D is possibly TRBD2 (6 bases). Per the germline V gene, CDR1 is KGHDR and CDR2 is SFDVKD. This CDR3 contains 16 residues. V was pared by 4 bases and J by 6 bases, with 18 bases between. In nucleotides, the CDR3 is TGTGCCACCAGTGACCCTACCCCCGGGGGAATCAATGAGCAGTTCTTC. This translates into CATSDPTPGGINEQFF.

This rearrangement joins TRBV6-5 to TRBJ2-3, with a possible D match to TRBD1 (5 bases). The V end lost 0 bases, the J end lost 2 bases, and 6 bases lay between the germline ends. Germline values: CDR1 MNHEY, CDR2 SVGAGI. The CDR3 has 14 amino acids. Written as DNA, the CDR3 is TGTGCCAGCAGTTACTCGGACACCACAGATACGCAGTATTTT. Translated, it gives CASSYSDTTDTQYF.

The V call is TRBV5-1, the J call TRBJ1-2; 9 bases match TRBD1. The CDR3 loop spans 17 amino acids. V lost 4 bases to trimming and J lost 3 bases; unmatched junction nucleotides: 13. Germline lookup yields CDR1 SGHRS and CDR2 YFSETQ. The CDR3 sequence: CASSPGSGQGPYYGYTF. The DNA for the CDR3 is TGCGCCAGCAGCCCGGGTTCGGGACAGGGACCCTACTATGGCTACACCTTC. Supplemented by reference TRBV5-1 and TRBJ1-2, the full variable domain reads KAGVTQTPRYLIKTRGQQVTLSCSPISGHRSVSWYQQTPGQGLQFLFEYFSETQRNKGNFPGRFSGRQFSNSRSEMNVSTLELGDSALYLCASSPGSGQGPYYGYTFGSGTRLTVV.

In its sample, this clone was seen once. The genes are TRBV7-2 and TRBJ2-5, with D possibly being TRBD1 or TRBD2 (6 bases each). Germline V CDR1 and CDR2: SGHTA, FQGNSA. The CDR3 totals 14 residues. The V and J ends lost 3 bases and 4 bases respectively, with 12 bases between them. The chain's CDR3 is CASSFSGAGETQYF. The CDR3 DNA follows: TGTGCCAGCAGCTTCTCGGGGGCCGGAGAGACCCAGTACTTC.

The V and J genes are TRBV4-1 and TRBJ1-4; D is unresolved. Germline V lookup: CDR1 MGHRA, CDR2 YSYEKL. Trimming pared 3 bases from V and 0 bases from J, leaving 11 bases between. The CDR3 sequence is 16 residues long. CDR3 sequence: CASSQRDTATNEKLFF. The DNA of the CDR3 is TGCGCCAGCAGCCAGAGAGACACAGCAACTAATGAAAAACTGTTTTTT.

J is TRBJ2-1 and V is TRBV19, with no clear D. This CDR3 has 15 residues. V was cut by 3 bases and J by 2 bases, with 11 bases left in between. Germline V CDR1 and CDR2: LNHDA, SQIVND (reference sequence). The CDR3 nucleotides read TGTGCCAGTAGTATCCTCAGCCCCACCTACAATGAGCAGTTCTTC. It translates to CASSILSPTYNEQFF.

This chain links TRBV18 with TRBJ2-2; tentatively, D is TRBD1 (6 bases). The CDR3 consists of 17 residues. V was pared by 0 bases and J by 4 bases, with 15 bases between. Germline V lookup: CDR1 KGHSH, CDR2 LQKENI. The CDR3 DNA is TGTGCCAGCTCACCACCGATATCAGGGGCATTCACCGGGGAGCTGTTTTTT. Translated, it gives CASSPPISGAFTGELFF.

The chain employs TRBV7-9 and TRBJ2-2, with D unresolved. This CDR3 spans 15 amino acids. Trimming removed 1 base at V and 0 bases at J, with 6 bases between. Germline loops: CDR1 SEHNR, CDR2 FQNEAQ (reference sequence). CDR3 coding DNA: TGTGCCAGCAGCTTAGGGCGGCCGAACACCGGGGAGCTGTTTTTT. It translates to CASSLGRPNTGELFF.

The chain uses TRBV10-3 and TRBJ1-5, with 8 positions matching TRBD1. The CDR3 length is 21 residues. Germline V gives CDR1 ENHRY, CDR2 SYGVKD. Trimming cost V 1 base and J 0 bases; bases outside gene matches: 17. CDR3 bases: TGTGCCATCAGTGAGTTCCCCGTAGGCAGGGGGCGCAGCGGTAGCAATCAGCCCCAGCATTTT. Its protein product is CAISEFPVGRGRSGSNQPQHF.